This is a list of T cell receptor beta chains from one sample in a study of T cell changes during pregnancy in multiple sclerosis. Sequenced by immunoSEQ multiplex PCR; TCRdb stores in-frame clones only, minus some. The table lists about 40,000 clones, approximately 91% of them singletons, with around 1.5% in the top ten. Specimen: PBMCs (not recorded whether the cells were cultured). The receptor source for this set is a female donor with multiple sclerosis, enrolled in a pregnancy study. CDR3s include the opening cysteine and the closing phenylalanine or tryptophan. Each record gives: J gene, V gene, CDR3 protein.

j_gene: TRBJ2-1; v_gene: TRBV7-3; CDR3aa: CASSLGQGLENNEQFF
j_gene: TRBJ2-7; v_gene: TRBV28; CDR3aa: CASSRTPPLRQYF
j_gene: TRBJ1-2; v_gene: TRBV27; CDR3aa: CASSLRQGPNYGYTF
j_gene: TRBJ2-7; v_gene: TRBV6-5; CDR3aa: CASSYSTSGRWYEQYF
j_gene: TRBJ2-7; v_gene: TRBV27; CDR3aa: CASSSVRYPRREQYF
j_gene: TRBJ2-7; v_gene: TRBV2; CDR3aa: CASIPGGINEQYF
j_gene: TRBJ2-1; v_gene: TRBV30; CDR3aa: CAWAEWTSGFDEQFF
j_gene: TRBJ2-1; v_gene: TRBV5-6; CDR3aa: CASSPLAGDPYNEQFF
j_gene: TRBJ2-2; v_gene: TRBV7-2; CDR3aa: CASSLPSTGGVGTGELFF
j_gene: TRBJ1-2; v_gene: TRBV4-1; CDR3aa: CASSQVQQGAQGGYTF
j_gene: TRBJ1-1; v_gene: TRBV18; CDR3aa: CASSPAGTANTEAFF
j_gene: TRBJ1-5; v_gene: TRBV7-9; CDR3aa: CASSFDKGGPQHF
j_gene: TRBJ1-2; v_gene: TRBV7-9; CDR3aa: CASSSDLLGYTF
j_gene: TRBJ2-7; v_gene: TRBV5-1; CDR3aa: CASSLWAVKYEQYF
j_gene: TRBJ1-1; v_gene: TRBV19; CDR3aa: CASRNRGLHPEAFF
j_gene: TRBJ1-2; v_gene: TRBV25-1; CDR3aa: CASSSNYGYTF
j_gene: TRBJ1-1; v_gene: TRBV27; CDR3aa: CASSTRTGSMNTEAFF
j_gene: TRBJ2-2; v_gene: TRBV7-3; CDR3aa: CASSLTAGANTGELFF